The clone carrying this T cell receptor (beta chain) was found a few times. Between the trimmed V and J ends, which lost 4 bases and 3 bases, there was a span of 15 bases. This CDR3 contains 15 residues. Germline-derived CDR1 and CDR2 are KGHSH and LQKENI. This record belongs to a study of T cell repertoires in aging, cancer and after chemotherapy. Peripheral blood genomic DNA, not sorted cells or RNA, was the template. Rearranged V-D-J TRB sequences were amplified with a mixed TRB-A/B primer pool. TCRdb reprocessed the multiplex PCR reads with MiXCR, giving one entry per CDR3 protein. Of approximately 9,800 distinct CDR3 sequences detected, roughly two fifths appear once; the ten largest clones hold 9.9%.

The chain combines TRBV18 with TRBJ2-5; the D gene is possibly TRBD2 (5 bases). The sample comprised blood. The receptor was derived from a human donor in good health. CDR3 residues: CASSLARGSEETQYF. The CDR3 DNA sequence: TGTGCCAGCTCACTCGCTCGGGGAAGCGAAGAGACCCAGTACTTC.